This TCR beta chain was retrieved from a study of T cell repertoires in cytomegalovirus infection. Study background: Based on public TCR beta signatures, there were indications of CMV infection and of a matching HLA type. Study findings and constraints: There were carriers of CMV plus the relevant HLA, and cumulative public TCR beta family frequency identified them. HLA-C-restricted TCR beta clonotypes specific for CMV led the ex vivo response.

With respect to this clonotype: As yet, its antigen is unknown.

CDR1 SEHNR and CDR2 FQNEAQ come from the germline V gene (reference sequence). The CDR3 sequence is 13 residues long. V was trimmed by 5 bases and J by 10 bases, leaving 17 bases between them. TCRdb called the reads again in MiXCR, with one record for every CDR3 protein. The sample contains approximately 1,000,000 distinct CDR3 sequences, 31% of which appear only once. The gene calls are TRBV7-9 and TRBJ1-1; D is ambiguous. This clonotype originated in a human donor in good health (CMV status not recorded). Some clones in this sample may be carry-over from other donors' samples. The sequenced sample was cultured CD8+ T cells from PBMCs, obtained from culture after CMV antigen stimulation. The CDR3 nucleotides read TGTGCCAGCAGCGACGAGCCTCACGGAGGAGCTTTCTTT. Its protein is CASSDEPHGGAFF.